These 20 T cell receptor beta chains share one sample of origin, sequenced in a study of untreated major depressive disorder. Only in-frame clones appear in the TCRdb table, and some are missing; sequencing was by immunoSEQ multiplex PCR. The sample includes more than 20,000 clones, roughly 93% of them seen just once. Material: CD4+ T cells from PBMCs. The source is a man aged 25-40 years in good health.

This chain joins TRBV29-1 and TRBJ2-3, with TRBD2 matching 8 bases. In germline, CDR1 is SQVTM, CDR2 ANQGSEA. V lost 4 bases, J lost 0 bases, and 6 bases stayed unmatched. The CDR3 totals 15 residues. The CDR3 protein is CSVVGLAISTDTQYF. CDR3 DNA sequence: TGCAGCGTTGTAGGACTAGCCATAAGCACAGATACGCAGTATTTT.

This sequence joins TRBV7-6 and TRBJ2-7; D remains unclear. The V and J ends lost 3 bases and 0 bases respectively, with 12 bases between them. Germline V gene lookup returns CDR1 SGHVS and CDR2 FNYEAQ. This CDR3 has 15 residues. The CDR3 here is CASSLAHQSSYEQYF. DNA for the CDR3: TGTGCCAGCAGCTTGGCCCATCAGAGCTCCTACGAGCAGTACTTC. Drawing the rest from reference TRBV7-6 and TRBJ2-7, the complete variable domain is GAGVSQSPRYKVTKRGQDVALRCDPISGHVSLYWYRQALGQGPEFLTYFNYEAQQDKSGLPNDRFSAERPEGSISTLTIQRTEQRDSAMYRCASSLAHQSSYEQYFGPGTRLTVT.

J is TRBJ2-2 and V is TRBV5-4, with D possibly being TRBD2 (6 bases). The CDR3 extends over 15 amino acids. Germline CDR1 reads SGHNT; CDR2 reads YYREEE (reference sequence). Trimming pared 4 bases from V and 1 base from J, leaving 11 bases between. The CDR3: CASSPRGGNTGELFF. In DNA, the CDR3 is TGTGCCAGCAGCCCCCGGGGAGGGAACACCGGGGAGCTGTTTTTT.

This chain uses TRBV15 with TRBJ1-1; tentatively, D is TRBD1 (5 bases). Trimming took 3 bases from V and 5 from J, leaving 10 bases between them. CDR1 and CDR2 from the germline V gene are LNHNV and YYDKDF (reference sequence). The CDR3 consists of 13 residues. The CDR3 coding sequence is TGTGCCACCAGCAGCCAGGGTGGGACTGAAGCTTTCTTT. Its translation: CATSSQGGTEAFF.

This rearrangement joins TRBV6-5 to TRBJ1-3; no definite D call. The CDR3 is made up of 14 amino acids. Germline values: CDR1 MNHEY, CDR2 SVGAGI. V dropped 5 bases and J dropped 6 bases, with 14 bases sitting between them. CDR3 coding DNA: TGTGCCAGCAGTCCCCGGGCCGATCAAAACACCATATATTTT. It codes for CASSPRADQNTIYF.

This chain connects TRBV6-5 to TRBJ2-7, with D perhaps assigned TRBD1 or TRBD2 (5 bases each). CDR1 and CDR2 (germline): MNHEY, SVGAGI. The CDR3 is made up of 12 amino acids. Between the trimmed V and J ends, which lost 8 bases and 6 bases, there was a span of 14 bases. As DNA, the CDR3 is TGTGCCAGCGCTGGGGCGGGTAGCGAGCAGTACTTC. This sequence encodes CASAGAGSEQYF.

The chain combines TRBV4-2 with TRBJ2-1; 7 nucleotides align to TRBD2. J gave up 0 bases and V 1 base, and 9 bases lay outside the gene matches. Germline lookup yields CDR1 LGHNA and CDR2 YNFKEQ. The CDR3 is made up of 18 amino acids. CDR3 sequence: CASSQATPSGVSYNEQFF. The CDR3 nucleotides read TGTGCCAGCAGCCAAGCCACGCCTAGCGGAGTCTCCTACAATGAGCAGTTCTTC.

This sequence joins TRBV18 and TRBJ2-3; no reliable D call. The CDR3 covers 12 residues. Per germline, CDR1 KGHSH and CDR2 LQKENI. Trimming removed 2 bases from V and 3 bases from J, with 3 bases in between. This chain's CDR3 is CASSPGTDTQYF. The CDR3 DNA is TGTGCCAGCTCACCAGGGACAGATACGCAGTATTTT.

CDR3 nucleotide sequence: TGTGCCAGTACCACGGCCAGGGGAGCTAACTATGGCTACACCTTC. The encoded protein is CASTTARGANYGYTF. The rearrangement links TRBV19 to TRBJ1-2; tentative D call: TRBD1 (6 bases). The CDR3 length is 15 residues. CDR1 and CDR2 from the germline V gene are LNHDA and SQIVND (reference sequence). The V end lost 7 bases, the J end lost 0 bases, and 15 bases lay between the germline ends.

The V and J genes are TRBV7-2 and TRBJ2-1, with 9 bases matching TRBD2. Germline V gives CDR1 SGHTA, CDR2 FQGNSA. The V gene end was trimmed by 5 bases and the J gene end by 3 bases; junction bases not matched to a gene: 5. The CDR3 consists of 15 residues. This CDR3 is CASSPNSGSYNEQFF. DNA for the CDR3: TGTGCCAGCAGCCCAAATAGCGGGAGCTACAATGAGCAGTTCTTC.

The rearrangement uses TRBV10-3 and TRBJ1-3, with D possibly being TRBD1 (6 bases). This CDR3 region has 14 residues. V was pared by 10 bases and J by 2 bases, with 15 bases between. Germline CDR1 is ENHRY and CDR2 is SYGVKD. In DNA form, the CDR3 reads TGTGCCACAAGAGCCGGGACACCTGGAAACACCATATATTTT. Amino acids: CATRAGTPGNTIYF.

This chain connects TRBV5-6 to TRBJ2-7, with D uncertain. V was clipped by 0 bases and J by 2 bases, with 6 bases between them. The CDR3 has 13 residues. Per germline, CDR1 SGHDT and CDR2 YYEEEE. The CDR3 DNA reads as TGTGCCAGCAGCTTGGACCCAACCTACGAGCAGTACTTC. This codes for CASSLDPTYEQYF.

The chain is built from TRBV19 and TRBJ2-7, with D perhaps TRBD1 (7 bases). Germline V lookup: CDR1 LNHDA, CDR2 SQIVND (reference sequence). The CDR3 has 13 residues. Trimming removed 8 bases from V and 5 bases from J, with 16 bases in between. The CDR3 bases are TGTGCCAGTCCGCAGGGGGGAAACCACGAGCAGTACTTC. Translated: CASPQGGNHEQYF.

This sequence joins TRBV7-2 and TRBJ1-1; D possibly corresponds to TRBD1 (6 bases). Trimming removed 1 base from V and 5 bases from J, with 8 bases in between. CDR1 and CDR2 (germline): SGHTA, FQGNSA. CDR3 length: 13 amino acids. CDR3 sequence reads: CASSLGGGTEAFF. The CDR3 nucleotides are TGTGCCAGCAGCTTAGGAGGGGGAACTGAAGCTTTCTTT. The full variable domain, its missing parts supplied by reference TRBV7-2 and TRBJ1-1, is GAGVSQSPSNKVTEKGKDVELRCDPISGHTALYWYRQSLGQGLEFLIYFQGNSAPDKSGLPSDRFSAERTGGSVSTLTIQRTQQEDSAVYLCASSLGGGTEAFFGQGTRLTVV.

This chain links TRBV5-1 with TRBJ2-3; D unclear. CDR1 and CDR2 (germline): SGHRS, YFSETQ. CDR3 length: 12 amino acids. Trimming stripped 4 bases from V and 6 bases from J, with 9 bases between. The CDR3 loop is CASSALTDTQYF. CDR3 DNA sequence: TGCGCCAGCAGCGCCTTGACGGATACGCAGTATTTT.

The chain links TRBV4-2 to TRBJ2-3; 10 nucleotides line up with TRBD2. J lost 1 base, V lost 2 bases, and 15 bases had no gene match. This CDR3 has 20 amino acids. The germline V gene encodes CDR1 LGHNA and CDR2 YNFKEQ. The CDR3 protein is CASSQRRGASGSWGTDTQYF. The CDR3 DNA reads TGTGCCAGCAGCCAACGAAGGGGGGCTAGCGGGAGTTGGGGCACAGATACGCAGTATTTT.

This clone was seen once. This chain uses TRBV18 with TRBJ2-1; D remains unclear. Trimming took off 2 bases at V and 5 bases at J, with 7 bases between the two ends. Per germline, CDR1 KGHSH and CDR2 LQKENI. This CDR3 is 13 amino acids long. The CDR3 sequence: CASSPRSNNEQFF. The CDR3 DNA is TGTGCCAGCTCACCAAGGTCGAACAATGAGCAGTTCTTC. Using reference TRBV18 and TRBJ2-1 for the parts outside the CDR3, the full variable domain is NAGVMQNPRHLVRRRGQEARLRCSPMKGHSHVYWYRQLPEEGLKFMVYLQKENIIDESGMPKERFSAEFPKEGPSILRIQQVVRGDSAAYFCASSPRSNNEQFFGPGTRLTVL.

This clone has more than one count but fewer than ten. The chain carries TRBV19 and TRBJ1-5; 10 bases align to TRBD1. The V gene's germline CDR1 is LNHDA and CDR2 SQIVND (reference sequence). CDR3 length: 13 amino acids. The V and J ends lost 9 bases and 7 bases, in that order; junction bases with no gene match: 6. CDR3 loop: CASRDRGDQPQHF. The CDR3 nucleotides read TGTGCCAGCCGGGACAGGGGCGACCAGCCCCAGCATTTT.

J is TRBJ1-5 and V is TRBV27; D perhaps matches TRBD1 (6 bases). Trimming stripped 9 bases from V and 3 bases from J, with 9 bases between. The CDR3 extends over 12 amino acids. CDR1 is MNHEY, CDR2 SMNVEV, per germline (reference sequence). The CDR3 spells CASGQINQPQHF. DNA of the CDR3: TGTGCCAGTGGACAGATCAATCAGCCCCAGCATTTT.

The chain links TRBV9 to TRBJ1-2; 7 bases line up with TRBD1. The germline V gene encodes CDR1 SGDLS and CDR2 YYNGEE. CDR3 length: 17 residues. J was trimmed by 7 bases and V by 3 bases; bases with no gene match: 18. The chain's CDR3 is CASSGGVTGPSPGGYTF. The CDR3 nucleotides are TGTGCCAGCAGCGGGGGGGTGACAGGGCCCTCTCCCGGTGGCTACACCTTC.